The 21 T cell receptor beta chains given below trace back to one sample, sequenced in a study of blood T cell repertoires in COVID-19. Clones were sequenced by immunoSEQ multiplex PCR, and TCRdb holds only the in-frame ones, with some missing. Of about 400,000 clones in the sample, roughly 90% were seen once. Sequencing input: peripheral blood. The receptors were gathered from a man aged 35-49 years with acute or convalescent COVID-19.

J is TRBJ2-7 and V is TRBV11-2, with 9 bases matching TRBD2. CDR1 SGHAT and CDR2 FQNNGV come from the germline V gene. This CDR3 has 18 amino acids. Trimming took 0 bases from V and 4 from J; bases not matched to a gene: 13. The CDR3 region has the DNA TGTGCCAGCAGCTTAGACCAAGGTGTGGGCGGGAGGGAATACGAGCAGTACTTC. Protein product: CASSLDQGVGGREYEQYF.

This clone was counted once. This chain joins TRBV27 and TRBJ1-2, with D perhaps TRBD1 (6 bases). The CDR3 has 16 residues. Germline assignment: CDR1 MNHEY and CDR2 SMNVEV (reference sequence). V was clipped by 7 bases and J by 7 bases, with 25 bases between them. CDR3 sequence (DNA): TGTGCCAGCACCGAATACCTAGGGGGTACTTTCCGTGGCTACACCTTC. Translation: CASTEYLGGTFRGYTF.

V gene TRBV7-9 combines with J gene TRBJ2-1, with a weak D call TRBD2 (5 bases). The CDR3 is 15 residues long. CDR1 and CDR2 from the germline V gene are SEHNR and FQNEAQ (reference sequence). V shed 3 bases and J shed 11 bases, with 20 bases lying between them. CDR3 in amino acids: CASSFYAAVTGKQFF. Written as DNA, the CDR3 is TGTGCCAGCAGCTTTTACGCCGCGGTCACCGGGAAGCAGTTCTTC.

The V call is TRBV9, the J call TRBJ2-7, with TRBD1 matching 7 bases. CDR1 is SGDLS, CDR2 YYNGEE, per germline. CDR3 length: 16 amino acids. V lost 0 bases, J lost 4 bases, and 10 bases stayed unmatched. CDR3 bases: TGTGCCAGCAGCGTAGCACCCTCGGGACAGATATACGAGCAGTACTTC. Amino acid sequence: CASSVAPSGQIYEQYF.

The chain links TRBV3-1 (or the pseudogene TRBV3-2) to TRBJ2-7, with a tentative D call TRBD1 (5 bases). The V gene lost 0 bases and the J gene lost 0 bases, with 12 bases spanning the gap. The germline V gene encodes CDR1 LGHDT and CDR2 YNNKEL (reference sequence). This CDR3 has 16 residues. Here the CDR3 DNA reads TGTGCCAGCAGCCAAGAACCCCCAGGGCGCTCCTACGAGCAGTACTTC. It specifies CASSQEPPGRSYEQYF.

The V gene is TRBV5-1, the J gene TRBJ2-3; 9 bases map to TRBD1. Unmatched junction bases numbered 8, after V lost 4 bases and J lost 2 bases. The length of the CDR3 is 16 residues. The germline CDR1 and CDR2 sequences are SGHRS and YFSETQ. The DNA for the CDR3 is TGCGCCAGCAGCCCGGGACAGGGTTCCCACACAGATACGCAGTATTTT. Translating it yields CASSPGQGSHTDTQYF.

In its sample, this clone was seen once. The chain joins TRBV7-8 to TRBJ2-3; perhaps TRBD2 as D (5 bases). Trimming removed 2 bases at V and 2 bases at J, with 17 bases between. Germline-derived CDR1 and CDR2 are SGHVS and FQNEAQ. The CDR3 spans 17 residues. The CDR3 DNA reads TGTGCCAGCAGCTTATCTACGGGGATCACCACCACAGATACGCAGTATTTT. It specifies CASSLSTGITTTDTQYF.

This clone came up once. The rearrangement joins TRBV6-2 or TRBV6-3 to TRBJ1-4; a weak D match, TRBD1 (6 bases). The CDR3 covers 17 residues. Trimming stripped 4 bases from V and 4 bases from J, with 19 bases between. Germline values: CDR1 MNHEY, CDR2 SVGEGT. The CDR3 spells CASSLQGPGQSNEKLFF. For the CDR3, the DNA is TGTGCCAGCAGTTTACAGGGTCCGGGTCAGAGTAATGAAAAACTGTTTTTT.

V usage is TRBV2 and J usage is TRBJ2-1; 9 nucleotides agree with TRBD2. V trimming: 6 bases; J trimming: 5 bases; junction bases outside the gene matches: 11. Per the germline V gene, CDR1 is SNHLY and CDR2 is FYNNEI. The CDR3 loop spans 16 amino acids. Written as DNA, the CDR3 is TGTGCCAGCAGATCACCCGGGACTAGCCTAAACAATGAGCAGTTCTTC. Translation gives CASRSPGTSLNNEQFF.

The chain has TRBV2 and TRBJ1-2, with 9 bases fitting TRBD1. V trimming: 0 bases; J trimming: 4 bases; junction bases outside the gene matches: 9. The CDR3 has 17 amino acids. Germline assignment: CDR1 SNHLY and CDR2 FYNNEI. The CDR3 DNA reads TGTGCCAGCAGTGAAGCCCAGAAAAAACAGGGGGCCTATGGCTACACCTTC. Amino acids: CASSEAQKKQGAYGYTF.

The rearrangement joins TRBV5-1 to TRBJ2-3, with 10 bases that match TRBD2. The CDR3 extends over 16 amino acids. CDR1 SGHRS and CDR2 YFSETQ come from the germline V gene. V was pared by 4 bases and J by 5 bases, with 10 bases of the junction left unmatched. This CDR3 is CASSPAPSGSGDTQYF. DNA of the CDR3: TGCGCCAGCAGCCCCGCACCTAGCGGGAGTGGAGATACGCAGTATTTT.

The genes are TRBV7-3 and TRBJ1-3; 7 nucleotides align to TRBD1. The V gene's germline CDR1 is SGHTA and CDR2 FQGTGA. This CDR3 comprises 17 residues. V lost 5 bases to trimming and J lost 3 bases; unmatched junction nucleotides: 13. DNA of the CDR3: TGTGCCAGCAGCCAACCTAGATCAACAGGGGATGGAAACACCATATATTTT. As protein: CASSQPRSTGDGNTIYF.

The rearrangement uses TRBV9 and TRBJ2-1, with a weak D call TRBD1 (6 bases). Germline V gene sequence: CDR1 SGDLS, CDR2 YYNGEE. Trimming took 3 bases from V and 1 from J, leaving 8 bases between them. The CDR3 extends over 14 amino acids. The CDR3 nucleotides are TGTGCCAGCAGCGGCAGGGGTTCCTACAATGAGCAGTTCTTC. Amino acids: CASSGRGSYNEQFF.

The chain couples TRBV5-5 to TRBJ2-5; 7 bases are a match to TRBD1. The CDR3 is 14 residues long. The V segment lost 4 bases and the J segment 3 bases; nucleotides outside the gene matches: 6. The V gene's germline CDR1 is SGHKS and CDR2 YYEKEE (reference sequence). CDR3 protein: CASSPRGNKETQYF. CDR3 DNA sequence: TGTGCCAGCAGCCCCAGGGGGAATAAAGAGACCCAGTACTTC.

The rearrangement joins TRBV6-2 or TRBV6-3 to TRBJ1-2; the D gene is possibly TRBD1 (5 bases). Trimming shortened V by 9 bases and J by 5 bases, and 16 bases separated the two germline ends. Germline CDR1 is MNHEY and CDR2 is SVGEGT. The length of the CDR3 is 13 residues. CDR3 sequence (DNA): TGTGCCAGTAGTAATACTCCAGGGTATGGCTACACCTTC. This codes for CASSNTPGYGYTF.

V and J are TRBV27 and TRBJ2-2, with 11 nucleotides matching TRBD2. Germline V gene lookup returns CDR1 MNHEY and CDR2 SMNVEV (reference sequence). V shed 1 base, J shed 6 bases, and the junction held 13 bases outside the gene matches. The CDR3 has 19 amino acids. CDR3 sequence: CASSLYWTGTSGGSGELFF. The CDR3 DNA reads TGTGCCAGCAGTTTATACTGGACGGGGACTAGCGGAGGATCCGGGGAGCTGTTTTTT.

This clone was counted ten times or more. V gene TRBV5-4 combines with J gene TRBJ1-2; D is unclear. The CDR3 has 14 residues. Germline-derived CDR1 and CDR2 are SGHNT and YYREEE (reference sequence). V gave up 0 bases and J gave up 9 bases, with 15 bases separating them. The CDR3 protein is CASSLGPGTLSYTF. As DNA, the CDR3 is TGTGCCAGCAGCTTGGGACCGGGAACTCTGAGCTACACCTTC.

This clone was observed once. The chain recombines TRBV10-3 with TRBJ1-3; D call uncertain. The germline CDR1 and CDR2 sequences are ENHRY and SYGVKD. Trimming shortened V by 2 bases and J by 0 bases, and 11 bases separated the two germline ends. CDR3 length equals 16 residues. The CDR3: CAISEETGDSGNTIYF. CDR3 DNA sequence: TGTGCCATCAGTGAGGAAACCGGGGACTCTGGAAACACCATATATTTT.

This chain uses TRBV19 with TRBJ2-4; 9 positions agree with TRBD1. The germline CDR1 and CDR2 sequences are LNHDA and SQIVND (reference sequence). The CDR3 has 15 amino acids. V gave up 5 bases and J gave up 6 bases; unmatched junction bases: 8. The DNA of the CDR3 is TGTGCCAGTAGTGCGATAGGACAGGGGCGAAACATTCAGTACTTC. Residues: CASSAIGQGRNIQYF.

The V and J genes are TRBV7-2 and TRBJ2-3; the match to TRBD2 covers 8 bases. From germline, CDR1 is SGHTA and CDR2 FQGNSA. Losses at the gene ends were 2 bases for V and 2 bases for J; bases not matched to a gene: 6. The CDR3 loop spans 16 amino acids. CDR3 nucleotide sequence: TGTGCCAGCAGCTTAAGCGGGGGCTCCTCCACAGATACGCAGTATTTT. Its translation is CASSLSGGSSTDTQYF.

The gene calls are TRBV7-8 and TRBJ1-5, with D uncertain. V lost 7 bases and J lost 2, with 18 bases in between. CDR1 and CDR2 (germline): SGHVS, FQNEAQ. This CDR3 is 16 amino acids long. This CDR3 is CASTPRVGGGNQPQHF. CDR3 nucleotides: TGTGCCAGCACCCCCCGGGTGGGCGGGGGCAATCAGCCCCAGCATTTT.